Each of the 27 T cell receptor beta chains below was sequenced from the same sample in a study of monozygotic twins with inflammatory bowel disease (dated by TCRdb to between 2018 and 2020). The library was generated by 5' RACE. TCRdb lists the instrument as Illumina HiSeq 2500. With the reads reprocessed by TCRdb, a single entry stands for each CDR3 protein sequence and no DNA is reported. The table for this sample lists about 300,000 distinct CDR3 sequences. 5.6% of the sample is taken by the ten largest. Sequencing was carried out using blood. These receptors came from a human donor with ulcerative colitis or Crohn's disease, or a healthy co-twin of an affected twin (not recorded which).

This rearrangement joins TRBV6-5 to TRBJ2-7; the D call from TCRdb, TRBD1, cannot be confirmed without DNA. This CDR3 comprises 13 residues. The germline gives CDR1 MNHEY, CDR2 SVGAGI. CDR3 residues: CASTAQWGSEQYF.

The rearrangement uses TRBV28 and TRBJ2-1. The germline V gene encodes CDR1 MDHEN and CDR2 SYDVKM. The CDR3 has 12 amino acids. CDR3: CASSFQYNEQFF. The full variable domain, rest sourced from reference TRBV28 and TRBJ2-1, is DVKVTQSSRYLVKRTGEKVFLECVQDMDHENMFWYRQDPGLGLRLIYFSYDVKMKEKGDIPEGYSVSREKKERFSLILESASTNQTSMYLCASSFQYNEQFFGPGTRLTVL.

V and J are TRBV15 and TRBJ2-7; the TCRdb D gene call, TRBD2, has no DNA to confirm it. Germline CDR1 LNHNV, CDR2 YYDKDF (reference sequence). This CDR3 is built from 15 residues. CDR3 amino acids: CATSVGTSGRYEQYF.

The J gene is TRBJ1-1, the V gene TRBV3-1; TCRdb lists TRBD1, though no DNA is available to test this call. CDR3 length: 13 residues. Germline-derived CDR1 and CDR2 are LGHDT and YNNKEL (reference sequence). CDR3 in amino acids: CASSNRVSTEAFF. The complete variable domain, with remaining parts taken from reference TRBV3-1 and TRBJ1-1, reads DTAVSQTPKYLVTQMGNDKSIKCEQNLGHDTMYWYKQDSKKFLKIMFSYNNKELIINETVPNRFSPKSPDKAHLNLHINSLELGDSAVYFCASSNRVSTEAFFGQGTRLTVV.

The chain carries TRBV7-9 and TRBJ1-4. CDR1 is SEHNR and CDR2 is FQNEAQ in the germline V gene (reference sequence). The CDR3 loop spans 16 amino acids. The CDR3 here is CASSLALSGSWVKLFF.

This CDR3 reads CSATDHLKDEQYF. The chain has TRBV20-1 and TRBJ2-7. This CDR3 comprises 13 residues. Germline assignment: CDR1 DFQATT and CDR2 SNEGSKA (reference sequence).

The gene calls are TRBV19 and TRBJ2-1; checking the TCRdb D call of TRBD2 is not possible without DNA. The length of the CDR3 is 17 residues. The germline V gene encodes CDR1 LNHDA and CDR2 SQIVND (reference sequence). This chain's CDR3 is CASSIGKTSGSSDEQFF.

The chain recombines TRBV20-1 with TRBJ2-2; TCRdb's D gene call, TRBD2, goes unchecked for lack of DNA. CDR3 size: 13 residues. Germline loops: CDR1 DFQATT, CDR2 SNEGSKA (reference sequence). CDR3 sequence reads: CSALRGAAGELFF.

The chain combines TRBV30 with TRBJ2-1; the D call from TCRdb, TRBD1, cannot be confirmed without DNA. In germline, CDR1 is GTSNPN, CDR2 SVGIG (reference sequence). The CDR3 sequence is 15 residues long. Here the CDR3 reads CAWSVPTGLFYEQFF.

The chain links TRBV7-7 to TRBJ2-5; absent DNA, TCRdb's TRBD2 call cannot be checked. The CDR3 loop spans 14 amino acids. Per germline, CDR1 SSHAT and CDR2 FNYEAQ (reference sequence). CDR3 residues: CASSWTSGKETQYF. The entire variable domain, with the rest obtained from reference TRBV7-7 and TRBJ2-5, is as follows: GAGVSQSPRYKVTKRGQDVTLRCDPISSHATLYWYQQALGQGPEFLTYFNYEAQPDKSGLPSDRFSAERPEGSISTLTIQRTEQRDSAMYRCASSWTSGKETQYFGPGTRLLVL.

The chain recombines TRBV25-1 with TRBJ2-3. The CDR3 sequence is 15 residues long. The germline V gene has CDR1 MGHDK and CDR2 SYGVNS. The CDR3 is CASSESVAGTDTQYF.

CDR3 region: CASSALTDTQYF. The chain is built from TRBV9 and TRBJ2-3. Germline values: CDR1 SGDLS, CDR2 YYNGEE. This CDR3 comprises 12 residues.

J is TRBJ1-4 and V is TRBV5-1. The CDR3 length is 14 residues. Germline CDR1 SGHRS, CDR2 YFSETQ. The CDR3 sequence: CASSLGLRNEKLFF.

J is TRBJ2-1 and V is TRBV7-3; TCRdb indicates TRBD1, and absent DNA this call remains unverified. The CDR3 spans 15 residues. Germline loops: CDR1 SGHTA, CDR2 FQGTGA. The CDR3: CASSLQGTEGNEQFF.

The gene calls are TRBV7-2 and TRBJ2-5; the D call from TCRdb, TRBD2, cannot be confirmed without DNA. The V gene's germline CDR1 is SGHTA and CDR2 FQGNSA. The CDR3 length is 17 residues. CDR3 protein: CASSLGTLSGDRETQYF.

V gene TRBV18 combines with J gene TRBJ2-7. Germline V gene lookup returns CDR1 KGHSH and CDR2 LQKENI. The CDR3 sequence is 12 residues long. CDR3 in amino acids: CASSPYADEQYF. Drawing the rest from reference TRBV18 and TRBJ2-7, the complete variable domain is NAGVMQNPRHLVRRRGQEARLRCSPMKGHSHVYWYRQLPEEGLKFMVYLQKENIIDESGMPKERFSAEFPKEGPSILRIQQVVRGDSAAYFCASSPYADEQYFGPGTRLTVT.

The rearrangement joins TRBV5-1 to TRBJ2-1; as DNA is missing, the TRBD2 call by TCRdb cannot be tested. The CDR3 runs 14 residues. CDR1 is SGHRS and CDR2 is YFSETQ in the germline V gene. The CDR3 sequence: CASSLAAGLNEQFF.

The rearrangement links TRBV20-1 to TRBJ2-7; TCRdb outputs TRBD1, but without DNA this stays unchecked. This CDR3 region has 12 residues. Germline CDR1 DFQATT, CDR2 SNEGSKA (reference sequence). The CDR3 reads CSASSGNYEQYF.

V gene TRBV5-1 combines with J gene TRBJ2-7. Germline assignment: CDR1 SGHRS and CDR2 YFSETQ. This CDR3 has 12 amino acids. This CDR3 reads CASSLEGYGQYF.

The V and J genes are TRBV7-2 and TRBJ1-2. The CDR3 covers 12 residues. Germline CDR1 and CDR2: SGHTA and FQGNSA. This chain's CDR3 is CASSLATYGYTF.

The chain's CDR3 is CSALTGWDYGYTF. The rearrangement links TRBV29-1 to TRBJ1-2; the D call from TCRdb, TRBD1, cannot be confirmed without DNA. The CDR3 runs to 13 residues. Per the germline V gene, CDR1 is SQVTM and CDR2 is ANQGSEA.

The chain's CDR3 is CASSLGVAGRPRNTGELFF. This chain joins TRBV11-2 and TRBJ2-2; TCRdb calls TRBD2, which cannot be checked without DNA. This CDR3 comprises 19 residues. Germline assignment: CDR1 SGHAT and CDR2 FQNNGV.

The chain carries TRBV7-6 and TRBJ2-6; TCRdb's D call, TRBD1, is unchecked because there is no DNA. The CDR3 covers 16 residues. Germline V gene sequence: CDR1 SGHVS, CDR2 FNYEAQ. CDR3 loop: CASSITRVTGANVLTF.

The chain couples TRBV7-2 to TRBJ2-1. The length of the CDR3 is 13 residues. Looked up from germline, CDR1 is SGHTA and CDR2 is FQGNSA. The CDR3 reads CATGRGSYNEQFF.

The chain employs TRBV24-1 and TRBJ2-3; TCRdb returns TRBD2, unconfirmable since there is no DNA. The CDR3 contains 14 residues. The germline gives CDR1 KGHDR, CDR2 SFDVKD. CDR3 region: CATSGGTRVDTQYF.

This rearrangement joins TRBV12-3 or TRBV12-4 to TRBJ2-3; checking the TCRdb D call of TRBD2 is not possible without DNA. This CDR3 has 16 residues. The CDR3 loop is CASSLGGTRLYDTQYF.

This CDR3 reads CATSRGGGQGSNEQFF. This chain uses TRBV15 with TRBJ2-1; TCRdb names TRBD1, which stays unverified in the absence of DNA. The CDR3 spans 16 residues. Germline V gene data show CDR1 as LNHNV and CDR2 as YYDKDF (reference sequence).